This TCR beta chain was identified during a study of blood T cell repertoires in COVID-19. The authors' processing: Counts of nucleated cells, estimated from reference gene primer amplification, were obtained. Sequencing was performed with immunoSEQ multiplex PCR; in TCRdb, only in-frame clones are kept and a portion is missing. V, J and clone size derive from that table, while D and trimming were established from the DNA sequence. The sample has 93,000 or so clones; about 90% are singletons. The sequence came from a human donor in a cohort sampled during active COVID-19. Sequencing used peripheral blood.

As DNA, the CDR3 is TGTGCCAGCAGCCGGGGGGGTAGCGGAGACTACTACGAGCAGTACTTC. It codes for CASSRGGSGDYYEQYF. This chain uses TRBV7-2 with TRBJ2-7; 8 positions agree with TRBD2. The germline V gene has CDR1 SGHTA and CDR2 FQGNSA. V was pared by 5 bases and J by 3 bases, with 12 bases of the junction left unmatched. CDR3 size: 16 residues.